This note documents a single TCR beta chain sequence. The sample originates from a study of somatic mutations in cytotoxic T cells in rheumatoid arthritis. Some clones are missing from TCRdb's copy, which holds only in-frame ones; the method was immunoSEQ multiplex PCR. The sample consists of roughly 6,300 clones, 60% to 85% of them appearing once. The CDR3 is 13 residues long. CDR1 is SNHLY and CDR2 is FYNNEI in the germline V gene. J gave up 6 bases and V 8 bases, and 4 bases lay outside the gene matches. The source is a woman aged 70-85 years with rheumatoid arthritis. The chain has TRBV2 and TRBJ2-7; 13 nucleotides agree with TRBD2. Sequenced material: CD8+ T cells sorted from blood, taken at a follow-up visit. CDR3 DNA: TGTGCCAGCCGGACTAGCGGGAGACTCGAGCAGTACTTC. Translated: CASRTSGRLEQYF.